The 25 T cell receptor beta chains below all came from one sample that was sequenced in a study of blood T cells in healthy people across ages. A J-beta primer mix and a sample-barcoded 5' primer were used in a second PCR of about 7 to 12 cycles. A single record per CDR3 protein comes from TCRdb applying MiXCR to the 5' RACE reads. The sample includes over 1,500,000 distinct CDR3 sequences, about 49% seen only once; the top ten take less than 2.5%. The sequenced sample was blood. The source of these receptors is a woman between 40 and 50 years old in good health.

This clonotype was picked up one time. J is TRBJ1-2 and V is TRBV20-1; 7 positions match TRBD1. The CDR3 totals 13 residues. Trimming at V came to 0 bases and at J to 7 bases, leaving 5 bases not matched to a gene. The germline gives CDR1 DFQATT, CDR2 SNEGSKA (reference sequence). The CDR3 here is CSARDQTGSGYTF. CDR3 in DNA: TGCAGTGCTAGAGATCAGACAGGGTCTGGCTACACCTTC.

CDR3 amino acids: CSAREADEQFF. CDR3 sequence (DNA): TGCAGTGCTAGAGAGGCGGATGAGCAGTTCTTC. The V and J genes are TRBV20-1 and TRBJ2-1; D remains ambiguous. The CDR3 has 11 residues. Germline CDR1 DFQATT, CDR2 SNEGSKA (reference sequence). The V gene lost 0 bases and the J gene lost 8 bases, with 5 bases spanning the gap.

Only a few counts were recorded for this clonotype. As DNA, the CDR3 is TGTGCCAGCAGTTACAGCACAGGGTCAGGGGAGCAGTACTTC. It translates to CASSYSTGSGEQYF. The V gene is TRBV6-2 or TRBV6-3, the J gene TRBJ2-7; weak D call: TRBD1 (6 bases). From germline, CDR1 is MNHEY and CDR2 SVGEGT. CDR3 size: 14 residues. V was cut by 2 bases and J by 7 bases, with 15 bases left in between.

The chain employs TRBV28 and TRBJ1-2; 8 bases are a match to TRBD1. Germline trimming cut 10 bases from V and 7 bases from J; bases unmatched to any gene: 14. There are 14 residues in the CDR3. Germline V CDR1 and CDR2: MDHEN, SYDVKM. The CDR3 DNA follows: TGTGCCATCCGGCCGGACAGGGAGAGGCTTGGCTACACCTTC. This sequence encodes CAIRPDRERLGYTF.

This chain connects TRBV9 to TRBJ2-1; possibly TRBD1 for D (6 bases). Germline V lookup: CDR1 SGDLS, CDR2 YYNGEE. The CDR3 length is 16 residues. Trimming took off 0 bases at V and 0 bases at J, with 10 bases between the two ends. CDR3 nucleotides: TGTGCCAGCAGCGTAGTAACAGGGTCCTCCTACAATGAGCAGTTCTTC. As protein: CASSVVTGSSYNEQFF.

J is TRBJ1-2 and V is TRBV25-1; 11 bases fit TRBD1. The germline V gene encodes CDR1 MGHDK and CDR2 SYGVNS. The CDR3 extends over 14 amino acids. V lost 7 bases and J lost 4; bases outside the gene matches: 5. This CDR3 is CASKEDRGLYGYTF. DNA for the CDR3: TGTGCCAGCAAGGAGGACAGGGGGCTCTATGGCTACACCTTC.

This CDR3 reads CASSPRHLNTEAFF. Written as DNA, the CDR3 is TGTGCCAGCTCACCAAGACACTTGAACACTGAAGCTTTCTTT. The chain is built from TRBV18 and TRBJ1-1; D ambiguous. Trimming stripped 2 bases from V and 0 bases from J, with 7 bases between. Germline CDR1 reads KGHSH; CDR2 reads LQKENI. The CDR3 is 14 residues long.

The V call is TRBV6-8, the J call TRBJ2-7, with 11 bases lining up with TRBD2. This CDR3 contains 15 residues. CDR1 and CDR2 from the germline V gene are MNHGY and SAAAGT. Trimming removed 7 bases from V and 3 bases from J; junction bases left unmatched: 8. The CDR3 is CASKQAGTSGYEQYF. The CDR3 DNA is TGTGCCAGCAAACAAGCCGGGACTAGCGGCTACGAGCAGTACTTC.

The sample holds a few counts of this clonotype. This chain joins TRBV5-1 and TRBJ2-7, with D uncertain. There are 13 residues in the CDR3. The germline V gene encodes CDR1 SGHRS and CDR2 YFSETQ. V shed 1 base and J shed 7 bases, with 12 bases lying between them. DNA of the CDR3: TGCGCCAGCAGCTTGCTAGGCAACAATGAGCAGTACTTC. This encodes CASSLLGNNEQYF.

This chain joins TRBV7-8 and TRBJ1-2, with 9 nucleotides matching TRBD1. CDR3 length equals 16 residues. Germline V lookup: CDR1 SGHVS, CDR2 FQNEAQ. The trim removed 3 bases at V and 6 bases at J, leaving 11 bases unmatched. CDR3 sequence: CASSFRGTGTKHGYTF. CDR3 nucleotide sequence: TGTGCCAGCAGCTTTAGGGGGACAGGGACGAAGCATGGCTACACCTTC.

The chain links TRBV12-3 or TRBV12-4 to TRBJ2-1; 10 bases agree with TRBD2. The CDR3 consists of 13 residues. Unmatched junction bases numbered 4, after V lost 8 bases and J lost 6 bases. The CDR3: CASERGGLNEQFF. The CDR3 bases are TGTGCCAGCGAGCGGGGGGGCCTCAATGAGCAGTTCTTC.

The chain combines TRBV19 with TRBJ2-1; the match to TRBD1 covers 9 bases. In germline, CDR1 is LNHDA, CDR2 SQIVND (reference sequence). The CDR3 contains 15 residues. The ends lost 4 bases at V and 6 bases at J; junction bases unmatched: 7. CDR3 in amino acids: CASSTPGTGTNEQFF. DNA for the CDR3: TGTGCCAGTAGTACCCCCGGGACAGGGACCAATGAGCAGTTCTTC.

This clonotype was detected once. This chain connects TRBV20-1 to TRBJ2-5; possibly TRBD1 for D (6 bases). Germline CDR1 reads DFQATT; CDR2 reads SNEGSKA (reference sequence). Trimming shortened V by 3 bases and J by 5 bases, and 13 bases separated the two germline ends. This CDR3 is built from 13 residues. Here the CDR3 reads CSASLQGGETQYF. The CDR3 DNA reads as TGCAGTGCTAGTTTACAGGGTGGCGAGACCCAGTACTTC.

The CDR3 region is CAEGRWTTNEKLFF. The CDR3 bases are TGTGCCGAGGGTCGGTGGACAACTAATGAAAAACTGTTTTTT. V usage is TRBV5-6 and J usage is TRBJ1-4; D unclear. V gave up 10 bases and J gave up 0 bases, with 13 bases separating them. CDR1 is SGHDT and CDR2 is YYEEEE in the germline V gene. The CDR3 loop spans 14 amino acids.

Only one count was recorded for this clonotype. The CDR3 DNA reads TGTGCCAGCCAGCCCCCCGGAACGGGCAATCAGCCCCAGCATTTT. Translation gives CASQPPGTGNQPQHF. The V gene is TRBV28, the J gene TRBJ1-5; no clear D. The V gene lost 8 bases and the J gene lost 2 bases, with 16 bases spanning the gap. This CDR3 contains 15 residues. Germline V gene lookup returns CDR1 MDHEN and CDR2 SYDVKM.

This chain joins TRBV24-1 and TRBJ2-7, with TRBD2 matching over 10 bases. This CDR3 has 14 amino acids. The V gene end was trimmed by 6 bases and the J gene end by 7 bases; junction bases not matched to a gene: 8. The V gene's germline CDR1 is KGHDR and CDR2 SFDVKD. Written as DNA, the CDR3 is TGTGCCACCAGTACGGGACTAGCGCCCCATGAGCAGTACTTC. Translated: CATSTGLAPHEQYF.

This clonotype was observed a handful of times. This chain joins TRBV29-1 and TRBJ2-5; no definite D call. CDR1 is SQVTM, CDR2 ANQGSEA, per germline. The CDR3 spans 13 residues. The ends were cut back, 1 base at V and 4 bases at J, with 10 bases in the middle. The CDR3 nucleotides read TGCAGCGTTGAAGGGTTAGTAGGAGAGACCCAGTACTTC. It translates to CSVEGLVGETQYF.

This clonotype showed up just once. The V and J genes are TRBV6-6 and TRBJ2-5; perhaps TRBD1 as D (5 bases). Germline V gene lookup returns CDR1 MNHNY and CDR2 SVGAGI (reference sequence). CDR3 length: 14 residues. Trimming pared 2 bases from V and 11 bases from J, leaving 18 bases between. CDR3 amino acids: CASSYQGTDNEQYF. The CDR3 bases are TGTGCCAGCAGTTACCAGGGTACGGACAATGAGCAGTACTTC.

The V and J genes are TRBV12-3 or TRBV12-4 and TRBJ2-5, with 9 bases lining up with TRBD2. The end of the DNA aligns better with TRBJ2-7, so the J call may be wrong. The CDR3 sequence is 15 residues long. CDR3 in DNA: TGTGCCAGCAGTCCCCCAGCGGGGGGACCCTACGAGCAGTACTTC. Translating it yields CASSPPAGGPYEQYF.

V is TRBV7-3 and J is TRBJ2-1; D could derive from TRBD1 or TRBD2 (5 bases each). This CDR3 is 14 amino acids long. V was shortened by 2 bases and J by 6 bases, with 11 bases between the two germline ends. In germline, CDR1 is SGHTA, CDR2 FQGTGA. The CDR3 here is CASSLGTLSNEQFF. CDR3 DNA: TGTGCCAGCAGCTTAGGGACGCTCAGCAATGAGCAGTTCTTC.

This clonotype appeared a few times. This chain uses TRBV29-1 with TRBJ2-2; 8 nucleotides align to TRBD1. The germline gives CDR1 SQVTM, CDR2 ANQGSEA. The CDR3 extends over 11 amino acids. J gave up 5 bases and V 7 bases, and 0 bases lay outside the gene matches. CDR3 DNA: TGCAGCGGACAGGGGACCGGGGAGCTGTTTTTT. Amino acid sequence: CSGQGTGELFF.

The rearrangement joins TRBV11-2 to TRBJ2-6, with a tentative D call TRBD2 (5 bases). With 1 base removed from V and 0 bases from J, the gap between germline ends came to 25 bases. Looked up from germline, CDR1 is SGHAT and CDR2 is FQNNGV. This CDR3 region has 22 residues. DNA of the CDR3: TGTGCCAGCAGCTTAGTCTCCGGGCTAGCCGTCTCTACTGACTCTGGGGCCAACGTCCTGACTTTC. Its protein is CASSLVSGLAVSTDSGANVLTF.

CDR3 DNA sequence: TGTGCCAGCAGTTACGAGGGACTAGCGGAACACAATGAGCAGTTCTTC. This translates into CASSYEGLAEHNEQFF. V gene TRBV6-6 combines with J gene TRBJ2-1; 11 bases map to TRBD2. Germline loops: CDR1 MNHNY, CDR2 SVGAGI (reference sequence). This CDR3 is 16 amino acids long. The J segment lost 5 bases and the V segment lost 2 bases, leaving 5 bases of the junction unmatched.

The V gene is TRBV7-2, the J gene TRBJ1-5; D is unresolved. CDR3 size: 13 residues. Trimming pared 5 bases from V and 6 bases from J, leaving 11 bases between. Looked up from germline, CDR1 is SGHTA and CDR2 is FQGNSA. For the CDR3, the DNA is TGTGCCAGCAGCGCCGGGCCCAGTCAGCCCCAGCATTTT. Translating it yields CASSAGPSQPQHF.

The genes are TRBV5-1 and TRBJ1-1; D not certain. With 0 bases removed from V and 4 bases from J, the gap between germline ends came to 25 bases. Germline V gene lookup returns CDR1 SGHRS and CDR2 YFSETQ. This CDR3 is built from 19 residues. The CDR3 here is CASSLGSLRAALWSTEAFF. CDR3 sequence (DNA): TGCGCCAGCAGCTTGGGGTCGCTCCGGGCCGCTCTTTGGAGCACTGAAGCTTTCTTT. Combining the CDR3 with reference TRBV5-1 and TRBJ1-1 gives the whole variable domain KAGVTQTPRYLIKTRGQQVTLSCSPISGHRSVSWYQQTPGQGLQFLFEYFSETQRNKGNFPGRFSGRQFSNSRSEMNVSTLELGDSALYLCASSLGSLRAALWSTEAFFGQGTRLTVV.